What follows are 5 T cell receptor beta chains derived from one specimen sequenced in a study of neoadjuvant anti-PD-1 for oral cavity cancer (dated by TCRdb to the early 2020s). The sample's time point label, decoded: before neoadjuvant nivolumab. Library generation was performed with the immunoSEQ multiplex PCR assay. Drawn from immuneACCESS, this table holds only the in-frame rearrangements with V and J called that TCRdb kept. Clones are partly lost; checked studies trace under half to an unresolved V gene and leave the rest unexplained. Present in this sample are over 10,000 clones, roughly three fifths of which were seen just once. The top ten clonotypes cover approximately 2.4% of the sample. The sample here was PBMCs, taken before nivolumab (anti-PD-1) treatment. These receptor sequences come from a person aged 35-79 years with oral cavity squamous cell carcinoma.

This clone was seen only a few times. The CDR3 bases are TGTGCCAGTAGTATCGGGACAGGGGAGGGCACAGATACGCAGTATTTT. It translates to CASSIGTGEGTDTQYF. The chain couples TRBV19 to TRBJ2-3; TRBD1 agrees at 10 bases. With 3 bases clipped from V and 1 base from J, the junction kept 4 bases outside the gene matches. Germline CDR1 LNHDA, CDR2 SQIVND (reference sequence). The CDR3 is made up of 16 amino acids.

The chain joins TRBV27 to TRBJ1-2; 7 bases agree with TRBD1. CDR3 length: 15 residues. In germline, CDR1 is MNHEY, CDR2 SMNVEV (reference sequence). V trimming: 5 bases; J trimming: 8 bases; junction bases outside the gene matches: 14. The CDR3 bases are TGTGCCAGCAGTCCTCGCCCAGGGGGGTCATTGGGCTACACCTTC. It codes for CASSPRPGGSLGYTF.

This clone has a single count. The chain is built from TRBV5-1 and TRBJ1-1; 8 bases align to TRBD1. This CDR3 has 16 amino acids. Germline V gives CDR1 SGHRS, CDR2 YFSETQ. Losses at the gene ends were 3 bases for V and 3 bases for J; bases not matched to a gene: 10. The CDR3 nucleotides read TGCGCCAGCAGCTGGGCAGGGGGCGAAGGGTACACTGAAGCTTTCTTT. This gives the protein CASSWAGGEGYTEAFF.

The table lists this clone with a count of one. The chain links TRBV28 to TRBJ2-3, with D possibly being TRBD2 (7 bases). CDR3 size: 15 residues. Per germline, CDR1 MDHEN and CDR2 SYDVKM. The germline V and J ends were trimmed by 6 bases and 1 base, with 14 bases remaining between them. In DNA, the CDR3 is TGTGCCAGCAGACAGGGAGGGGGAGGCACAGATACGCAGTATTTT. Translation: CASRQGGGGTDTQYF. Drawing the rest from reference TRBV28 and TRBJ2-3, the complete variable domain is DVKVTQSSRYLVKRTGEKVFLECVQDMDHENMFWYRQDPGLGLRLIYFSYDVKMKEKGDIPEGYSVSREKKERFSLILESASTNQTSMYLCASRQGGGGTDTQYFGPGTRLTVL.

The CDR3 DNA reads as TGCGCCAGCAGCTTGGAGGGGGGCGCCGCCAACGTCCTGACTTTC. Its translation: CASSLEGGAANVLTF. V gene TRBV5-1 combines with J gene TRBJ2-6; D is tentatively TRBD1 or TRBD2 (6 bases each). There are 15 residues in the CDR3. V was shortened by 0 bases and J by 7 bases, with 11 bases between the two germline ends. Per germline, CDR1 SGHRS and CDR2 YFSETQ. Full variable domain (remainder filled in from reference TRBV5-1 and TRBJ2-6): KAGVTQTPRYLIKTRGQQVTLSCSPISGHRSVSWYQQTPGQGLQFLFEYFSETQRNKGNFPGRFSGRQFSNSRSEMNVSTLELGDSALYLCASSLEGGAANVLTFGAGSRLTVL.